The 27 T cell receptor beta chains below come from one sample, sequenced in a study of shared clonotypes between healthy human individuals. The method was immunoSEQ multiplex PCR; TCRdb's version includes in-frame clones alone and lacks a portion of them. The repertoire holds about 640,000 clones, with less than 80% as singletons. Material: memory CD4+ T cells sorted from blood. The subset here: CD45RA-negative fraction. The receptors originated from a woman in her thirties in good health.

A single count supports this clone. The chain uses TRBV2 and TRBJ1-5; 7 bases fit TRBD1. The CDR3 covers 15 residues. After removal of 6 bases from V and 4 bases from J, the junction contained 9 bases not matched to a gene. Germline-derived CDR1 and CDR2 are SNHLY and FYNNEI. CDR3 sequence (DNA): TGTGCCAGCAGCCTTGACAGGGTTGGAAATCAGCCCCAGCATTTT. Translating it yields CASSLDRVGNQPQHF.

The rearrangement joins TRBV11-2 to TRBJ1-3; D uncertain. V was clipped by 3 bases and J by 0 bases, with 12 bases between them. The germline gives CDR1 SGHAT, CDR2 FQNNGV. The CDR3 runs to 16 residues. CDR3 nucleotide sequence: TGTGCCAGCAGCTTTGTTAATTCGCGCTCTGGAAACACCATATATTTT. Translating it yields CASSFVNSRSGNTIYF.

This clone has just one count. This specimen includes other DNA sequences encoding the same CDR3. The chain couples TRBV5-1 to TRBJ2-3; D is possibly TRBD2 (6 bases). From germline, CDR1 is SGHRS and CDR2 YFSETQ. Trimming left V 0 bases short and J 3 bases short, with 11 bases between. The CDR3 is made up of 15 amino acids. The CDR3 reads CASSLAGVTTDTQYF. The DNA for the CDR3 is TGCGCCAGCAGCTTGGCGGGGGTAACGACAGATACGCAGTATTTT.

The J gene is TRBJ2-7, the V gene TRBV10-3; D unresolved. Trimming cost V 0 bases and J 3 bases, with 18 bases left between them. Germline CDR1 and CDR2: ENHRY and SYGVKD. This CDR3 region has 17 residues. The CDR3 DNA follows: TGTGCCATCAGTGAGTCGATGGTTTTTGACCGCCGCTACGAGCAGTACTTC. It yields the protein CAISESMVFDRRYEQYF.

The V gene is TRBV9, the J gene TRBJ1-1, with TRBD1 matching 10 bases. The CDR3 is made up of 14 amino acids. V lost 0 bases, J lost 7 bases, and 3 bases stayed unmatched. The V gene's germline CDR1 is SGDLS and CDR2 YYNGEE. CDR3 sequence: CASSVGDRGLEAFF. The CDR3, as DNA: TGTGCCAGCAGCGTAGGAGACAGGGGGCTTGAAGCTTTCTTT. Full variable domain (remainder filled in from reference TRBV9 and TRBJ1-1): DSGVTQTPKHLITATGQRVTLRCSPRSGDLSVYWYQQSLDQGLQFLIQYYNGEERAKGNILERFSAQQFPDLHSELNLSSLELGDSALYFCASSVGDRGLEAFFGQGTRLTVV.

The CDR3 reads CASSLEAWGSYEQYF. The CDR3 DNA reads as TGTGCCAGCAGCTTAGAAGCCTGGGGGAGTTACGAGCAGTACTTC. The chain links TRBV11-2 to TRBJ2-7; D tentatively fits TRBD1 or TRBD2 (5 bases each). Looked up from germline, CDR1 is SGHAT and CDR2 is FQNNGV. V lost 0 bases to trimming and J lost 4 bases, with 13 bases between them. The length of the CDR3 is 15 residues.

This chain uses TRBV12-2 with TRBJ1-2; the table's TRBD1 call for D was not verified on the DNA. TRBV12-2 is an annotated pseudogene. This CDR3 has 14 residues. Here the CDR3 DNA reads TGTGCAAGTCGCTTGAAGGGGGCGGAGAATGGCTACACCTTC. It encodes CASRLKGAENGYTF.

This chain links TRBV30 with TRBJ2-4, with no clear D. The CDR3 spans 13 residues. Germline lookup yields CDR1 GTSNPN and CDR2 SVGIG (reference sequence). The germline V and J ends were trimmed by 4 bases and 0 bases, with 7 bases remaining between them. The CDR3 loop reads CAWKSLAKNIQYF. The CDR3, as DNA: TGTGCCTGGAAGAGCCTAGCCAAAAACATTCAGTACTTC.

V usage is TRBV9 and J usage is TRBJ2-2; the match to TRBD2 covers 9 bases. The CDR3 contains 16 residues. The J segment lost 6 bases and the V segment lost 2 bases, leaving 8 bases of the junction unmatched. Germline-derived CDR1 and CDR2 are SGDLS and YYNGEE. DNA of the CDR3: TGTGCCAGCAGCGTTCAGGGCGGGAGGGCCGCCGGGGAGCTGTTTTTT. Residues: CASSVQGGRAAGELFF.

This clone was recorded once. V gene TRBV11-3 combines with J gene TRBJ2-2; D may be TRBD2 (6 bases). CDR3 size: 16 residues. CDR1 and CDR2 (germline): SGHNT, YENEEA. V was trimmed by 2 bases and J by 5 bases, leaving 15 bases between them. The CDR3 loop reads CASSLIAGRDTGELFF. The CDR3 DNA follows: TGTGCCAGCAGCTTAATTGCCGGGAGAGATACCGGGGAGCTGTTTTTT.

Comment on this clone: The sample carries other DNA sequences with the same CDR3. The chain links TRBV4-1 to TRBJ2-1; D ambiguous. The length of the CDR3 is 13 residues. V was cut by 1 base and J by 3 bases, with 4 bases left in between. The germline V gene encodes CDR1 MGHRA and CDR2 YSYEKL. The CDR3 region has the DNA TGCGCCAGCAGCCAAGCCCTCTACAATGAGCAGTTCTTC. It translates to CASSQALYNEQFF.

The rearrangement uses TRBV11-2 and TRBJ2-7; either TRBD1 or TRBD2 may fit D (5 bases each). CDR1 and CDR2 (germline): SGHAT, FQNNGV. The V gene lost 6 bases and the J gene lost 1 base, with 19 bases spanning the gap. The CDR3 contains 16 residues. CDR3 in amino acids: CASRKTGTDRSYEQYF. The CDR3 region has the DNA TGTGCCAGCAGAAAGACCGGGACGGACCGTTCCTACGAGCAGTACTTC.

V and J are TRBV28 and TRBJ2-1; a possible D gene is TRBD2 (5 bases). Germline lookup yields CDR1 MDHEN and CDR2 SYDVKM. The CDR3 has 12 amino acids. V was trimmed by 8 bases and J by 10 bases, leaving 15 bases between them. The CDR3 DNA is TGTGCCAGCTCTAGGGAGATTTGGGAGCAGTTCTTC. Amino acids: CASSREIWEQFF.

This clone has just a few counts. V gene TRBV29-1 combines with J gene TRBJ2-2; D might be TRBD1 or TRBD2, each matching 5 bases. Germline loops: CDR1 SQVTM, CDR2 ANQGSEA. V lost 6 bases and J 4 bases, leaving 9 bases between the germline ends. The CDR3 covers 12 residues. For the CDR3, the DNA is TGCAGCGTAGGGGACGGCACCGGGGAGCTGTTTTTT. This translates into CSVGDGTGELFF.

This rearrangement joins TRBV5-4 to TRBJ1-3; possibly TRBD1 for D (6 bases). Germline V gene sequence: CDR1 SGHNT, CDR2 YYREEE (reference sequence). The germline V and J ends were trimmed by 0 bases and 0 bases, with 10 bases remaining between them. The CDR3 runs 16 residues. CDR3 residues: CASSLGTAYSGNTIYF. CDR3 sequence (DNA): TGTGCCAGCAGCTTGGGGACAGCCTACTCTGGAAACACCATATATTTT.

This chain links TRBV5-1 with TRBJ2-6; the D gene is possibly TRBD1 (6 bases). This CDR3 comprises 16 residues. Between the trimmed V and J ends, which lost 4 bases and 1 base, there was a span of 12 bases. The germline V gene has CDR1 SGHRS and CDR2 YFSETQ. CDR3 sequence reads: CASSTQGDSGANVLTF. The CDR3 DNA is TGCGCCAGCAGCACACAGGGAGATTCTGGGGCCAACGTCCTGACTTTC.

This chain joins TRBV29-1 and TRBJ2-3; D ambiguous. CDR1 is SQVTM and CDR2 is ANQGSEA in the germline V gene. V dropped 0 bases and J dropped 2 bases, with 6 bases sitting between them. This CDR3 has 13 residues. The CDR3 sequence is CSVEELDTDTQYF. The DNA of the CDR3 is TGCAGCGTTGAAGAGTTGGACACAGATACGCAGTATTTT.

This clone has only one observation. The chain employs TRBV6-5 and TRBJ2-7, with 9 bases identical to TRBD2. This CDR3 has 14 residues. J lost 3 bases, V lost 4 bases, and 4 bases had no gene match. CDR1 and CDR2 (germline): MNHEY, SVGAGI. This CDR3 is CASSLTSGDYEQYF. DNA for the CDR3: TGTGCCAGCAGTTTGACTAGCGGAGACTACGAGCAGTACTTC.

The gene calls are TRBV5-1 and TRBJ2-1, with D uncertain. The CDR3 extends over 13 amino acids. Germline-derived CDR1 and CDR2 are SGHRS and YFSETQ. V lost 3 bases and J 3 bases, leaving 7 bases between the germline ends. The CDR3 DNA is TGCGCCAGCAGCTCAAACGGCTACAATGAGCAGTTCTTC. Its translation: CASSSNGYNEQFF.

This chain connects TRBV29-1 to TRBJ2-1; no firm D call. V was cut by 5 bases and J by 5 bases, with 16 bases left in between. The CDR3 loop spans 14 amino acids. Germline V gene sequence: CDR1 SQVTM, CDR2 ANQGSEA. The CDR3 loop reads CSVRDSLTDNEQFF. CDR3 coding DNA: TGCAGCGTTCGAGACTCCTTAACCGACAATGAGCAGTTCTTC.

A single count supports this clone. CDR3 nucleotides: TGTGCCAGTAGTATTGGACTAGCGGACTACAATGAGCAGTTCTTC. Its translation: CASSIGLADYNEQFF. V and J are TRBV19 and TRBJ2-1; 10 nucleotides match TRBD2. J was trimmed by 3 bases and V by 3 bases; bases with no gene match: 2. The CDR3 spans 15 residues. From germline, CDR1 is LNHDA and CDR2 SQIVND (reference sequence).

The chain couples TRBV30 to TRBJ1-3, with 9 positions matching TRBD1. Germline CDR1 is GTSNPN and CDR2 is SVGIG (reference sequence). J lost 10 bases, V lost 1 base, and 2 bases had no gene match. The CDR3 sequence is 12 residues long. DNA of the CDR3: TGTGCCTGGAGTGACAGGGGGCCTACCATATATTTT. This translates into CAWSDRGPTIYF.

On this clone itself: This may be a read error: a much more frequent sequence differs by one nucleotide. The chain uses TRBV28 and TRBJ2-7; D gene ambiguous. Germline CDR1 reads MDHEN; CDR2 reads SYDVKM. V shed 5 bases and J shed 3 bases, with 5 bases lying between them. The CDR3 contains 11 residues. The CDR3 DNA is TGTGCCAGCAGTAAAAACTACGAGCAGTACTTC. Its protein product is CASSKNYEQYF.

Of note for this clone: Other DNA sequences from this sample encode an identical CDR3 as well. The chain uses TRBV30 and TRBJ2-5; 8 bases fit TRBD1. The CDR3 spans 14 residues. The germline V gene encodes CDR1 GTSNPN and CDR2 SVGIG (reference sequence). Germline trimming cut 0 bases from V and 5 bases from J; bases unmatched to any gene: 5. The CDR3 bases are TGTGCCTGGAGTGTCGGACAGGGAGCGGAGACCCAGTACTTC. It yields the protein CAWSVGQGAETQYF.

The rearrangement joins TRBV6-5 to TRBJ2-7; D unclear. Deletions cut 5 bases from V and 2 bases from J, with 7 bases between. This CDR3 contains 12 residues. Germline CDR1 reads MNHEY; CDR2 reads SVGAGI. Here the CDR3 DNA reads TGTGCCAGCAGTCCCGGCGCCTACGAGCAGTACTTC. Translating it yields CASSPGAYEQYF.

This clone was detected once. This sequence is one base from a far larger clone and is likely a read error. The gene calls are TRBV11-2 and TRBJ1-1; TRBD1 might be the D (6 bases). V was cut by 5 bases and J by 1 base, with 8 bases left in between. The CDR3 consists of 13 residues. CDR1 and CDR2 from the germline V gene are SGHAT and FQNNGV. The CDR3 reads CASSPTGNTEAFF. In DNA form, the CDR3 reads TGTGCCAGCAGCCCGACAGGGAACACTGAAGCTTTCTTT.

This clone occurred a few times. The chain combines TRBV28 with TRBJ1-5; unclear D gene. The V gene lost 5 bases and the J gene lost 1 base, with 9 bases spanning the gap. CDR1 MDHEN and CDR2 SYDVKM come from the germline V gene. The CDR3 totals 14 residues. In DNA form, the CDR3 reads TGTGCCAGCAGTGGAGAATGGAGCAATCAGCCCCAGCATTTT. Translated: CASSGEWSNQPQHF.